The 12 T cell receptor beta chains listed next were all sequenced from one sample in a study of blood T cell repertoires in COVID-19. Data came from immunoSEQ multiplex PCR; TCRdb stores just in-frame clones and leaves some out. The data contain some 700,000 clones, 70% to 90% of them seen just once; the ten biggest clones take up 0.2% to 0.3%. The sequenced material came from peripheral blood. All receptors derive from a young woman with acute or convalescent COVID-19.

This clone was seen once. The CDR3 nucleotides are TGTGCCATCAGTGAAGGAGGTTTGGGGACCGGGGAGCTGTTTTTT. Translated, it gives CAISEGGLGTGELFF. The V call is TRBV10-3, the J call TRBJ2-2; perhaps TRBD2 as D (5 bases). V was clipped by 3 bases and J by 5 bases, with 13 bases between them. Germline V lookup: CDR1 ENHRY, CDR2 SYGVKD. The CDR3 loop spans 15 amino acids.

V and J are TRBV11-2 and TRBJ2-7, with 15 bases lining up with TRBD2. V lost 5 bases to trimming and J lost 2 bases; unmatched junction nucleotides: 10. Germline CDR1 is SGHAT and CDR2 is FQNNGV. CDR3 length equals 18 residues. The CDR3 is CASSPIGTSGGRTYEQYF. For the CDR3, the DNA is TGTGCCAGCAGCCCCATCGGGACTAGCGGGGGGAGGACCTACGAGCAGTACTTC.

The J gene is TRBJ2-1, the V gene TRBV24-1; 8 bases line up with TRBD2. Germline CDR1 and CDR2: KGHDR and SFDVKD. V was pared by 2 bases and J by 2 bases, with 1 base of the junction left unmatched. The CDR3 sequence is 15 residues long. Here the CDR3 DNA reads TGTGCCACCAGTGATTACGGGAGGGCCTACAATGAGCAGTTCTTC. Translating it yields CATSDYGRAYNEQFF.

The rearrangement links TRBV21-1 to TRBJ2-5; the table names TRBD2, a call not compared with the DNA. TRBV21-1 counts as a pseudogene. The CDR3 runs 20 residues. The CDR3 here is CASSKEEGETSGGLQETQYF. CDR3 sequence (DNA): TGTGCCAGCAGCAAAGAAGAAGGGGAGACTAGCGGGGGGTTGCAAGAGACCCAGTACTTC.

The chain has TRBV5-6 and TRBJ2-7; D possibly corresponds to TRBD1 (5 bases). V was cut by 3 bases and J by 0 bases, with 10 bases left in between. The CDR3 covers 14 residues. Germline loops: CDR1 SGHDT, CDR2 YYEEEE. In DNA, the CDR3 is TGTGCCAGCAGCTCAGGGTTGGGCTCCTACGAGCAGTACTTC. This sequence encodes CASSSGLGSYEQYF.

J is TRBJ2-1 and V is TRBV7-8; 7 bases agree with TRBD2. J lost 2 bases, V lost 4 bases, and 14 bases had no gene match. Germline V lookup: CDR1 SGHVS, CDR2 FQNEAQ. The CDR3 totals 18 residues. The CDR3 nucleotides are TGTGCCAGCAGCTGGTCCCTTGTTCGGAGCGGGGCCTACAATGAGCAGTTCTTC. Encoded protein: CASSWSLVRSGAYNEQFF.

The genes are TRBV7-2 and TRBJ1-1; D remains unclear. V was cut by 0 bases and J by 1 base, with 12 bases left in between. From germline, CDR1 is SGHTA and CDR2 FQGNSA. The CDR3 sequence is 16 residues long. The CDR3 DNA follows: TGTGCCAGCAGCTTAGCGTTGGACTCCCAGAACACTGAAGCTTTCTTT. It translates to CASSLALDSQNTEAFF. The variable domain in full, with the rest retrieved from reference TRBV7-2 and TRBJ1-1, is GAGVSQSPSNKVTEKGKDVELRCDPISGHTALYWYRQSLGQGLEFLIYFQGNSAPDKSGLPSDRFSAERTGGSVSTLTIQRTQQEDSAVYLCASSLALDSQNTEAFFGQGTRLTVV.

This chain's CDR3 is CSSGSDQPQHF. The CDR3 DNA reads as TGCAGCTCAGGGTCGGATCAGCCCCAGCATTTT. This chain uses TRBV20-1 with TRBJ1-5, with a possible D match to TRBD1 (5 bases). Germline CDR1 and CDR2: DFQATT and SNEGSKA (reference sequence). CDR3 length: 11 residues.

This chain links TRBV11-2 with TRBJ1-5; D call uncertain. The CDR3 spans 13 residues. The V end was cut by 8 bases, the J end by 4 bases, with 12 bases between. Germline V gene sequence: CDR1 SGHAT, CDR2 FQNNGV. The CDR3 spells CASAVGPNQPQHF. CDR3 coding DNA: TGTGCCAGCGCCGTGGGCCCTAATCAGCCCCAGCATTTT.

The V call is TRBV4-1, the J call TRBJ1-5; 7 bases map to TRBD1. Germline CDR1 is MGHRA and CDR2 is YSYEKL. The length of the CDR3 is 15 residues. The trim removed 3 bases at V and 3 bases at J, leaving 5 bases unmatched. CDR3 protein: CASSHPGTDNQPQHF. In DNA form, the CDR3 reads TGCGCCAGCAGCCACCCCGGGACAGACAATCAGCCCCAGCATTTT.

Concerning this clone: One junction end disagrees with the germline gene, perhaps due to a read error. The chain joins TRBV29-1 to TRBJ1-1; D is unclear. The length of the CDR3 is 8 residues. In germline, CDR1 is SQVTM, CDR2 ANQGSEA. The CDR3 nucleotides are TGCAGCGTTGAAGCCGGGGTCTTT. The encoded protein is CSVEAGVF.

The chain has TRBV4-1 and TRBJ2-4; TRBD2 matches 7 bases. With 5 bases clipped from V and 6 bases from J, the junction kept 19 bases outside the gene matches. Germline V gene data show CDR1 as MGHRA and CDR2 as YSYEKL. The CDR3 totals 18 residues. As DNA, the CDR3 is TGCGCCAGCAGCTCAGCGGTCGGGGGGTCGTACGGGATAAACATTCAGTACTTC. Amino acid sequence: CASSSAVGGSYGINIQYF.